This T cell receptor (beta chain) was sequenced for a study of T cells in Graves' hyperthyroidism and ophthalmopathy. Study information: Peripheral blood specimens were obtained at initial diagnosis, prior to any treatment. Study-wide findings and caveats: Most thyroid clonotypes with frequency above 0.001 were detected in blood.

The hyperthyroidism was newly diagnosed and had lasted under 2 months; the patients were aged 18 to 65. Patients were excluded because of uncontrolled infection, other autoimmune disease, pregnancy or lactation. Amplified TCR beta CDR3 regions came from RNA transcripts. The study used the HTBI primer set for a first-round RT-PCR of the TCR CDR3. From the multiplex PCR reads, TCRdb called clonotypes with MiXCR, one entry per CDR3 protein. The table has around 440,000 distinct CDR3 sequences, 15% to 18% seen once. V lost 3 bases, J lost 7 bases, and 22 bases lay in between. Germline-derived CDR1 and CDR2 are MDHEN and SYDVKM. The CDR3 runs to 17 residues. This clonotype has at least ten counts. As yet, its antigen is unknown.

The J gene is TRBJ1-5, the V gene TRBV28, with D possibly TRBD1 on 6 matching bases. Sequenced sample: blood. This receptor was taken from a woman aged 18-29 years with Graves' hyperthyroidism. CDR3 bases: TGTGCCAGCAGTTTCATGGAACCGGCAGGGGCGCGCCAGCCCCAGCATTTT. Encoded protein: CASSFMEPAGARQPQHF. Supplemented by reference TRBV28 and TRBJ1-5, the full variable domain reads DVKVTQSSRYLVKRTGEKVFLECVQDMDHENMFWYRQDPGLGLRLIYFSYDVKMKEKGDIPEGYSVSREKKERFSLILESASTNQTSMYLCASSFMEPAGARQPQHFGDGTRLSIL.